This TCR beta chain is from a study of vaccination and CD4 T cells after COVID-19. Study-level background: Each enrolled participant received a two-dose regimen of either BNT162b2 or mRNA-1273 vaccine.

Sequenced with the Oncomine TCR Beta short-read assay was DNA taken from cultured CD4+ T cells. Genomic DNA from cultured CD4+ T cells was extracted. TCRdb analysed the PCR reads with MiXCR anew, one entry per CDR3 protein. Among about 7,000 distinct CDR3 sequences listed, around 25% were seen once. Of note for this clonotype: Its antigen is not known.

The CDR3 consists of 10 residues. Germline values: CDR1 DFQATT, CDR2 SNEGSKA (reference sequence). The V end was cut by 0 bases, the J end by 4 bases, with 0 bases between. Treatment indicated: roughly nine-day PBMC culture with coronavirus spike peptide pools or control peptides (ViraFEST assay). The origin of this receptor is a human donor who had recovered from COVID-19. Material: CD4+ T cells from blood, cultured in vitro, obtained after SARS-CoV-2 vaccination. The V call is TRBV20-1, the J call TRBJ2-5; D gene ambiguous. The CDR3 DNA follows: TGCAGTGCTAGAGAAGAGACCCAGTACTTC. It yields the protein CSAREETQYF.